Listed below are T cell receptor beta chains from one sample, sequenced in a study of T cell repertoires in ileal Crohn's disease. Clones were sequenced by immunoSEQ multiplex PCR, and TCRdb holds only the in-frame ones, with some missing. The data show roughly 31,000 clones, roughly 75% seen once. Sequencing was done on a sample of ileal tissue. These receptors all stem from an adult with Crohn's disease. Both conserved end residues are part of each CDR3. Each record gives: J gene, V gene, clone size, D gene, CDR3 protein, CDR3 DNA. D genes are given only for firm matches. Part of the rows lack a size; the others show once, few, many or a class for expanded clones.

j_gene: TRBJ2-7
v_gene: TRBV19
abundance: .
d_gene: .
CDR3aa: CASSGNFQGSYEQYF
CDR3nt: TGTGCCAGTAGTGGAAATTTTCAGGGGAGCTACGAGCAGTACTTC

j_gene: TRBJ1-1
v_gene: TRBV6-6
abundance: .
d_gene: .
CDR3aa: CASSYSAGRVTEAFF
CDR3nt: TGTGCCAGCAGTTACTCAGCGGGGCGGGTGACTGAAGCTTTCTTT

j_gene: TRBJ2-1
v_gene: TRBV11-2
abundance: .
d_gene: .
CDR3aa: CASSLYGTPNYNEQFF
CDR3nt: TGTGCCAGCAGCTTATACGGGACACCGAATTACAATGAGCAGTTCTTC

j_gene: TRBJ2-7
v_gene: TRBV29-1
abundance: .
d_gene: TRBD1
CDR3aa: CSVGTGGMYEQYF
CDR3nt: TGCAGCGTCGGGACAGGGGGCATGTACGAGCAGTACTTC

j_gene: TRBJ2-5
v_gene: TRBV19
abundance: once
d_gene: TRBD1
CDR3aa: CASRPGTGVVREQYF
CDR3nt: TGTGCCAGTAGGCCCGGGACAGGGGTGGTACGGGAGCAGTACTTC

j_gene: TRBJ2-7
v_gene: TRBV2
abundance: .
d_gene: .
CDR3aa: CASSRDYEQYF
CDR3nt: TGTGCCAGCAGTAGAGACTACGAGCAGTACTTC

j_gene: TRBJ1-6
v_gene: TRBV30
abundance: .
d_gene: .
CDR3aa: CAWSTPRAGMSSYNSPLHF
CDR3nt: TGTGCCTGGAGTACGCCTCGGGCAGGGATGAGCTCCTATAATTCACCCCTCCACTTT

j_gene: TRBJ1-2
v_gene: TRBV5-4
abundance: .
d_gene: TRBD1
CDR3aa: CASSLDSGTGGHGYTF
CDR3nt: TGTGCCAGCAGCTTGGACTCCGGGACAGGGGGCCATGGCTACACCTTC

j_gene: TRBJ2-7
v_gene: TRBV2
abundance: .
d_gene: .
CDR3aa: CASTSGASDEQYF
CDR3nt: TGTGCCAGCACTTCGGGAGCGAGTGACGAGCAGTACTTC

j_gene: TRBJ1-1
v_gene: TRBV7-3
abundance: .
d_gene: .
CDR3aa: CASSRMEVNTEAFF
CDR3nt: TGTGCCAGCAGCCGGATGGAGGTGAACACTGAAGCTTTCTTT

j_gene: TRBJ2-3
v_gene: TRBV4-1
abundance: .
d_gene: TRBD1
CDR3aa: CASSHEPGQGTDTQYF
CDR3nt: TGCGCCAGCAGCCACGAACCGGGACAGGGAACGGATACGCAGTATTTT

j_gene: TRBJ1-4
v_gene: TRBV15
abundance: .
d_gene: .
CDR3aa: CATSYHLGGVEKLFF
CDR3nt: TGTGCCACCAGCTATCACTTGGGGGGGGTGGAAAAACTGTTTTTT

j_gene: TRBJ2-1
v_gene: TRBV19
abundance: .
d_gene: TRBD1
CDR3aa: CATRTGDSSYNEQFF
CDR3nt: TGTGCCACTCGAACAGGGGACAGCTCCTACAATGAGCAGTTCTTC

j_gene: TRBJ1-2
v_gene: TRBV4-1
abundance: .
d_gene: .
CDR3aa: CASSQDAEVNYGYTF
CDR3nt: TGCGCCAGCAGCCAAGATGCAGAAGTTAACTATGGCTACACCTTC

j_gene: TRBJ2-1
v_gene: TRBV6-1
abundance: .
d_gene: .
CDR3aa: CASTRGSSYNEQFF
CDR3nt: TGTGCCAGCACCCGGGGGAGCTCCTACAATGAGCAGTTCTTC

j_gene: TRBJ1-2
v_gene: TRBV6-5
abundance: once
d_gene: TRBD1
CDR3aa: CASSYQGQGYYGYTF
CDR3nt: TGTGCCAGCAGTTACCAAGGACAGGGCTACTATGGCTACACCTTC

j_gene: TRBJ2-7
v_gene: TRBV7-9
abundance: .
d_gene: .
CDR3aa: CASSLHREGRPYEQYF
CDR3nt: TGTGCCAGCAGCTTACACAGGGAGGGTCGTCCCTACGAGCAGTACTTC

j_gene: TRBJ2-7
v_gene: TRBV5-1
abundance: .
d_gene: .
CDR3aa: CASRPKAGGIYEQYF
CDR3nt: TGCGCCAGCAGGCCCAAGGCCGGGGGAATCTACGAGCAGTACTTC

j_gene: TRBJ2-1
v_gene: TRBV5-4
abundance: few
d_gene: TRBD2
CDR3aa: CASSFPSGSLNEQFF
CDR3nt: TGTGCCAGCAGCTTCCCTAGCGGGAGTCTTAATGAGCAGTTCTTC

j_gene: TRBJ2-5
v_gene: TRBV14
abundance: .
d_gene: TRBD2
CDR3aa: CASSQTGLASETQYF
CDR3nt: TGTGCCAGCAGCCAAACCGGACTAGCGAGTGAGACCCAGTACTTC

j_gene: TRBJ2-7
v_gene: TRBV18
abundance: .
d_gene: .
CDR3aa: CASSNSRQSKNEQYF
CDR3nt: TGTGCCAGCTCAAACTCAAGACAGTCTAAGAACGAGCAGTACTTC

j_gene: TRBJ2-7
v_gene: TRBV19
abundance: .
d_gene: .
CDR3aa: CASKADSRLGYEQYF
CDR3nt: TGTGCCAGTAAGGCTGACAGCCGTCTAGGGTACGAGCAGTACTTC

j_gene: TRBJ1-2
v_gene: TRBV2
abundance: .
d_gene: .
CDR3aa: CASRQELSGYTF
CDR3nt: TGTGCCAGCCGGCAGGAACTTTCGGGCTACACCTTC

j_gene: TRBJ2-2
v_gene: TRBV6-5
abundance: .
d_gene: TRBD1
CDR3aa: CASSTTGESGELFF
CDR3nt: TGTGCCAGCAGTACGACAGGGGAGAGCGGGGAGCTGTTTTTT

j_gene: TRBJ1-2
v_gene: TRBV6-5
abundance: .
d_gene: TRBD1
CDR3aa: CASSFTGDGYTF
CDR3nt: TGTGCCAGCAGCTTCACAGGGGACGGCTACACCTTC

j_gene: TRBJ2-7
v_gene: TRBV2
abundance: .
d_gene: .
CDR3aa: CASSGMRNNEQYF
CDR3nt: TGTGCCAGCAGTGGTATGCGGAATAACGAGCAGTACTTC

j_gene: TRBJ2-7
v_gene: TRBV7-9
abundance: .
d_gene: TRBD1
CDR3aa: CASSRDRGRDEQYF
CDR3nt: TGTGCCAGCAGCCGAGACAGGGGGCGTGACGAGCAGTACTTC

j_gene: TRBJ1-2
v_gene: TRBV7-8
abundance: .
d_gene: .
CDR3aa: CASSSLGREVFINYGYTF
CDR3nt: TGTGCCAGCAGCTCCCTGGGCAGGGAGGTTTTTATCAACTATGGCTACACCTTC

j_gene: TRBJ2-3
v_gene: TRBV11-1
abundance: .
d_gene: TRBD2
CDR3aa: CASSSPFQREGTDTQYF
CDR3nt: TGTGCCAGCAGCTCCCCCTTTCAGCGGGAGGGCACAGATACGCAGTATTTT

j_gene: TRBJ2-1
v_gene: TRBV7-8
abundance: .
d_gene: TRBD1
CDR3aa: CASSAGQGAFSYNEQFF
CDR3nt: TGTGCCAGCAGCGCCGGACAGGGGGCATTTTCCTACAATGAGCAGTTCTTC

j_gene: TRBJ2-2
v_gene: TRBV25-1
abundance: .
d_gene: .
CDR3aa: CASSALHANRTGELFF
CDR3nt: TGTGCCAGCAGTGCGCTCCACGCGAACCGCACCGGGGAGCTGTTTTTT

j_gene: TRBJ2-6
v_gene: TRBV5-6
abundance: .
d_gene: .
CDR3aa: CASSPRGRQSGANVLTF
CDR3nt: TGTGCCAGCAGCCCGCGGGGACGCCAATCTGGGGCCAACGTCCTGACTTTC

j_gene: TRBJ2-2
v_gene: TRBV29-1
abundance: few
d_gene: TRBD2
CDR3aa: CSGRLAGTGELFF
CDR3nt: TGCAGCGGACGACTAGCGGGCACCGGGGAGCTGTTTTTT

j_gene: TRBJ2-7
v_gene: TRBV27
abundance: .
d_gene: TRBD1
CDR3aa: CASSKIPGQGISYEQYF
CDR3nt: TGTGCCAGCAGTAAAATTCCGGGACAGGGTATTTCCTACGAGCAGTACTTC

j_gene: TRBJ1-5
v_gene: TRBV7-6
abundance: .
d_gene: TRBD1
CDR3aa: CASSLGPDRGGNQPQHF
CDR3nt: TGTGCCAGCAGCTTAGGCCCGGACAGGGGAGGGAATCAGCCCCAGCATTTT

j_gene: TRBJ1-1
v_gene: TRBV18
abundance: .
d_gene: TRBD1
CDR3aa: CASSPVQGAVDTEAFF
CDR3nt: TGTGCCAGCTCACCAGTACAGGGGGCGGTGGACACTGAAGCTTTCTTT

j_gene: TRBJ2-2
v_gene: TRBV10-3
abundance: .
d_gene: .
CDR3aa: CAITSNTGELFF
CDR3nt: TGTGCCATCACCTCGAACACCGGGGAGCTGTTTTTT

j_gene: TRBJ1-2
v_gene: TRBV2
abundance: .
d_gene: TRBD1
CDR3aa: CASGTARNGGGYTF
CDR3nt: TGTGCCAGCGGGACAGCACGGAACGGGGGTGGCTACACCTTC

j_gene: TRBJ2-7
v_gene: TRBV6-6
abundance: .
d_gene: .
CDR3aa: CASSSGNLAYEQYF
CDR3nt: TGTGCCAGCAGTTCCGGGAACTTAGCCTACGAGCAGTACTTC

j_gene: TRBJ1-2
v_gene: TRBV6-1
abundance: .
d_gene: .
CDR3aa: CASSLSRDYGYTF
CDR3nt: TGTGCCAGCAGCCTTAGTCGGGACTATGGCTACACCTTC

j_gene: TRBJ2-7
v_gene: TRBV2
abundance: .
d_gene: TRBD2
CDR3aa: CASSRTSGGYEQYF
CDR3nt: TGTGCCAGCAGTCGGACTAGCGGGGGATACGAGCAGTACTTC

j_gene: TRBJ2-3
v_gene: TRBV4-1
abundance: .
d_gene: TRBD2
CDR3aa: CASSQTLTSGTVTQYF
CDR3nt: TGCGCCAGCAGCCAAACCTTGACTAGCGGGACGGTTACGCAGTATTTT

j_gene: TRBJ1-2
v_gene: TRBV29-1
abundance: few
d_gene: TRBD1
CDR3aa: CSVGTGSLYGYTF
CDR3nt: TGCAGCGTCGGGACAGGGTCCCTATATGGCTACACCTTC

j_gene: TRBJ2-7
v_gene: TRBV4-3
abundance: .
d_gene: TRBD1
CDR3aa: CASSQARTGTYEQYF
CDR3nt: TGCGCCAGCAGCCAAGCCCGGACAGGGACCTACGAGCAGTACTTC

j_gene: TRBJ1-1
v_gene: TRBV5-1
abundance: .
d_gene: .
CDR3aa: CASSGAGLNTEAFF
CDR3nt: TGCGCCAGCAGCGGGGCCGGTTTGAACACTGAAGCTTTCTTT

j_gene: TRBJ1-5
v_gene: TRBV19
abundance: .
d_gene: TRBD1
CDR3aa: CASSEGQSLNQPQHF
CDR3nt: TGTGCCAGTAGCGAGGGACAGTCCCTCAATCAGCCCCAGCATTTT